The 4 T cell receptor beta chains reported below all come from one sample, sequenced in a study of radiation and T cells in renal cell carcinoma. The protocol was immunoSEQ multiplex PCR, while the TCRdb copy is restricted to in-frame clones and leaves out a portion. The sample has 94,000 or so clones, over 75% seen once. The time point is: baseline pretreatment blood. Treatment: 15 Gy SBRT to primary tumor, nephrectomy 4 weeks later. The sample here was blood, taken from a patient whose treatment included radiotherapy and nephrectomy. The origin of the receptors is a man between 60 and 75 years old with renal cell carcinoma.

This rearrangement joins TRBV18 to TRBJ2-7, with TRBD2 matching over 8 bases. This CDR3 has 14 residues. The V gene's germline CDR1 is KGHSH and CDR2 LQKENI. Trimming took 6 bases from V and 4 from J; bases not matched to a gene: 8. CDR3 sequence: CASSPGTSEYEQYF. In nucleotides, the CDR3 is TGTGCCAGCTCCCCCGGGACTAGTGAGTACGAGCAGTACTTC.

J is TRBJ2-3 and V is TRBV5-1; 8 nucleotides match TRBD1. The germline gives CDR1 SGHRS, CDR2 YFSETQ. The length of the CDR3 is 12 residues. V was pared by 5 bases and J by 11 bases, with 7 bases of the junction left unmatched. This chain's CDR3 is CASSRTGLEQYF. CDR3 nucleotides: TGCGCCAGCAGTCGGACAGGGTTGGAGCAGTATTTT.

This clone was seen once. This chain connects TRBV18 to TRBJ2-3, with D possibly being TRBD1 (5 bases). The length of the CDR3 is 14 residues. Germline CDR1 and CDR2: KGHSH and LQKENI. V was clipped by 2 bases and J by 0 bases, with 6 bases between them. Written as DNA, the CDR3 is TGTGCCAGCTCACCAGGGGCGAGCACAGATACGCAGTATTTT. Protein product: CASSPGASTDTQYF.

This sequence joins TRBV10-3 and TRBJ2-1; 7 nucleotides match TRBD2. CDR3 size: 16 residues. From germline, CDR1 is ENHRY and CDR2 SYGVKD. J gave up 2 bases and V 6 bases, and 10 bases lay outside the gene matches. CDR3 nucleotide sequence: TGTGCCATCAGCCTTGGGGGGGAGGGCGCCTACAATGAGCAGTTCTTC. Its translation: CAISLGGEGAYNEQFF.